There are a few counts of the clone carrying this T cell receptor beta chain. The CDR3 loop spans 14 amino acids. The germline V and J ends were trimmed by 3 bases and 5 bases, with 13 bases remaining between them. Per the germline V gene, CDR1 is LNHDA and CDR2 is SQIVND (reference sequence). RNA transcripts provided the template for amplifying TCR beta CDR3 regions. The first-round RT-PCR employed HTBI primers together with the Qiagen OneStep RT-PCR kit. A multiplex PCR was then performed as the second round. TCRdb itself ran the multiplex PCR reads through MiXCR, one entry per CDR3 protein. The table has hundreds of thousands of distinct CDR3 sequences, 20% to 25% seen once. This entry comes from a study of Graves' ophthalmopathy and Graves' hyperthyroidism.

The sequence was obtained from a woman aged 18-30 years with stable Graves' hyperthyroidism. Some clones in this sample may be carry-over from other donors' samples. The chain couples TRBV19 to TRBJ1-1, with TRBD1 as a possible D gene (5 bases). Sequencing was carried out using peripheral blood. The CDR3 sequence: CASSMGLTVTEAFF. CDR3 nucleotides: TGTGCCAGTAGTATGGGGCTGACAGTAACTGAAGCTTTCTTT.